This entry is about one T cell receptor beta chain. The nonmyeloablative bone marrow transplants came from related graft donors, with transient mixed chimerism. This sample is drawn from a study of Tregs in tolerant kidney transplant recipients. This CDR3 has 14 residues. With 6 bases removed from V and 7 bases from J, the gap between germline ends came to 16 bases. CDR1 is KGHSH and CDR2 is LQKENI in the germline V gene. This table comes from immunoSEQ multiplex PCR, and its TCRdb copy is limited to in-frame clones, with some not included. The data show tens of thousands of clones, with about 89% seen just once and 3.8% held by the top ten.

The genes are TRBV18 and TRBJ2-1, with D possibly TRBD2 on 5 matching bases. The material was CD4+ T cells from blood (PBMCs), obtained 6 months after the transplant. The sequence derives from a human patient who received a combined kidney and bone marrow transplant. The graft donor may account for some of the T cells. The CDR3 DNA follows: TGTGCCAGCTCCGGGGAAGGTCTTAATAATGAGCAGTTCTTC. This gives the protein CASSGEGLNNEQFF. Variable domain in full (rest from reference TRBV18 and TRBJ2-1): NAGVMQNPRHLVRRRGQEARLRCSPMKGHSHVYWYRQLPEEGLKFMVYLQKENIIDESGMPKERFSAEFPKEGPSILRIQQVVRGDSAAYFCASSGEGLNNEQFFGPGTRLTVL.